One and the same sample provided the 13 T cell receptor beta chains below, sequenced in a study of response to subunit inactivated influenza vaccine (dated by TCRdb to the late 2010s). In light of the paper, this sample's time point label describes: 45 to 50 days after influenza vaccine administration. The library was produced with RT-PCR. TCRdb lists the instrument as Illumina HiSeq 2500. Clones were called with MiXCR by TCRdb after fastp trimmed the public reads at Q25, and only in-frame beta chains were retained. Duplicate CDR3 protein sequences are folded into a single record with the most common DNA and genes. Present in this sample are approximately 500,000 distinct CDR3 sequences, 13% of which were seen just once. The ten most abundant clones make up 13% of the sample. This specimen was PBMCs from blood, taken roughly 48 days after vaccination. The receptor set was obtained from a man aged 50 to 60 who received an inactivated influenza vaccine. Donor details come from another sample of the same person, matched by shared clones.

The gene calls are TRBV6-1 and TRBJ2-3, with a possible D match to TRBD1 (6 bases). CDR1 is MNHNS, CDR2 SASEGT, per germline. V gave up 8 bases and J gave up 3 bases, with 21 bases separating them. The CDR3 consists of 16 residues. CDR3 in amino acids: CASYYGKAGETDTQYF. The CDR3 DNA sequence: TGTGCCAGCTACTATGGAAAGGCAGGGGAAACAGATACGCAGTATTTT.

This clonotype was observed a few times. The chain combines TRBV12-3 or TRBV12-4 with TRBJ1-5; D call uncertain. The CDR3 loop spans 16 amino acids. Trimming took 6 bases from V and 5 from J, leaving 20 bases between them. The CDR3: CASSHRGEGRDQPQHF. The CDR3 DNA follows: TGTGCCAGCAGCCACCGTGGGGAGGGTAGGGATCAGCCCCAGCATTTT.

The chain has TRBV4-2 and TRBJ2-7; a possible D gene is TRBD1 (5 bases). The V end lost 0 bases, the J end lost 3 bases, and 12 bases lay between the germline ends. This CDR3 is built from 15 residues. The V gene's germline CDR1 is LGHNA and CDR2 YNFKEQ. The CDR3: CASSQEGVSLYEQYF. CDR3 bases: TGTGCCAGCAGCCAAGAAGGGGTCTCCCTCTACGAGCAGTACTTC.

This rearrangement joins TRBV4-3 to TRBJ2-5; TRBD1 might be the D (6 bases). Germline values: CDR1 LGHNA, CDR2 YSLEER. V was pared by 3 bases and J by 7 bases, with 15 bases between. The CDR3 is 14 residues long. DNA for the CDR3: TGCGCCAGCAGCCAGGCCGACAGGATAGGGACCCAGTACTTC. This gives the protein CASSQADRIGTQYF.

At least ten counts were recorded for this clonotype. The chain couples TRBV20-1 to TRBJ2-2; TRBD2 is a possible D gene (6 bases). The CDR3 runs 15 residues. V lost 3 bases, J lost 7 bases, and 18 bases lay in between. Looked up from germline, CDR1 is DFQATT and CDR2 is SNEGSKA (reference sequence). CDR3 loop: CSARDKTSRLGELFF. DNA for the CDR3: TGCAGTGCTAGGGATAAAACTAGCCGTCTCGGGGAGCTGTTTTTT.

This clonotype was observed many times. The chain carries TRBV12-3 or TRBV12-4 and TRBJ2-1, with a tentative D call TRBD2 (6 bases). The V and J ends lost 3 bases and 3 bases respectively, with 12 bases between them. This CDR3 has 15 residues. In nucleotides, the CDR3 is TGTGCCAGCAGTTTTTCAAGCGGGCTCTACAATGAGCAGTTCTTC. Its translation is CASSFSSGLYNEQFF.

This clonotype came up a few times. The gene calls are TRBV4-1 and TRBJ2-7; 7 bases map to TRBD2. Germline CDR1 is MGHRA and CDR2 is YSYEKL. This CDR3 is built from 16 residues. V lost 0 bases, J lost 2 bases, and 7 bases stayed unmatched. CDR3 loop: CASSQDLGGSPYEQYF. The CDR3 nucleotides read TGCGCCAGCAGCCAAGATCTGGGGGGGAGCCCCTACGAGCAGTACTTC.

The chain has TRBV6-2 or TRBV6-3 and TRBJ2-2; D may be TRBD2 (6 bases). The CDR3 consists of 15 residues. Between the trimmed V and J ends, which lost 10 bases and 5 bases, there was a span of 20 bases. From germline, CDR1 is MNHEY and CDR2 SVGEGT. The CDR3: CATQAGPLTTGELFF. DNA of the CDR3: TGTGCCACCCAGGCGGGACCTCTAACGACCGGGGAGCTGTTTTTT.

This clonotype was observed many times. The genes are TRBV11-3 and TRBJ2-5; no definite D call. This CDR3 is 13 amino acids long. The V gene's germline CDR1 is SGHNT and CDR2 YENEEA. V shed 3 bases and J shed 2 bases, with 7 bases lying between them. The CDR3, as DNA: TGTGCCAGCAGCTTGGGCGTACAAGAGACCCAGTACTTC. As protein: CASSLGVQETQYF.

This clonotype showed up just a few times. This chain links TRBV7-2 with TRBJ2-6; D is ambiguous. This CDR3 contains 15 residues. Germline V gene sequence: CDR1 SGHTA, CDR2 FQGNSA. The V end lost 6 bases, the J end lost 4 bases, and 13 bases lay between the germline ends. CDR3 region: CASRTVPDGANVLTF. The CDR3 DNA reads as TGTGCCAGCAGAACGGTCCCAGACGGGGCCAACGTCCTGACTTTC.

The chain carries TRBV20-1 and TRBJ2-2, with 7 bases identical to TRBD2. The CDR3 sequence is 16 residues long. The germline CDR1 and CDR2 sequences are DFQATT and SNEGSKA (reference sequence). After removal of 0 bases from V and 0 bases from J, the junction contained 4 bases not matched to a gene. The CDR3 nucleotides are TGCAGTGCTAGAGAAACGGGGGGAGCGAACACCGGGGAGCTGTTTTTT. Translated: CSARETGGANTGELFF.

The chain joins TRBV27 to TRBJ2-5; TRBD2 is a possible D gene (7 bases). The CDR3 has 16 amino acids. V lost 8 bases to trimming and J lost 4 bases, with 23 bases between them. Germline CDR1 MNHEY, CDR2 SMNVEV (reference sequence). The CDR3 here is CASASTPGGRLETQYF. As DNA, the CDR3 is TGTGCCAGCGCATCGACCCCGGGGGGCCGATTAGAGACCCAGTACTTC.

The chain joins TRBV29-1 to TRBJ2-7, with D maybe TRBD2 (7 bases). V was pared by 6 bases and J by 0 bases, with 12 bases between. Germline CDR1 and CDR2: SQVTM and ANQGSEA. The CDR3 totals 13 residues. The CDR3 loop reads CSVRGGSSYEQYF. Here the CDR3 DNA reads TGCAGCGTCAGGGGCGGGAGCTCCTACGAGCAGTACTTC.